The T cell receptor (beta chain) described here comes from a study of blood T cells in healthy people across ages. Study at large: Template switching captured about one barcoded beta molecule per two T cells.

Study-wide findings and caveats: Correlation between TCR beta diversity and naive T cell percentage was strong. When set beside aged donors, long-lived donors presented more naive CD4+ cells and higher diversity.

The V and J ends lost 2 bases and 5 bases, in that order; junction bases with no gene match: 7. This CDR3 comprises 15 residues. Per the germline V gene, CDR1 is SGDLS and CDR2 is YYNGEE. Next came a second PCR, run for about 7 to 12 cycles, which used a sample-barcoded 5' primer along with a J-beta primer mix. TCRdb fed the 5' RACE reads into MiXCR, producing one record per CDR3 protein. The table has about 600,000 distinct CDR3 sequences, around half seen once; the top ten hold 20% to 25%. On this clonotype itself: The antigen remains undetermined.

Healthy Caucasian individuals from Russia aged 6 to 90 were enrolled as donors. The chain couples TRBV9 to TRBJ2-3, with 8 positions matching TRBD2. The source is an elderly man in good health. Sequences were obtained from blood. The CDR3 DNA follows: TGTGCCAGCAGCGTCTCAGCGGGGGCGGGAGATACGCAGTATTTT. This translates into CASSVSAGAGDTQYF.